This T cell receptor (beta chain) was found in a study of CD8 T cells in ankylosing spondylitis. The CDR3 covers 14 residues. The V gene end was trimmed by 5 bases and the J gene end by 1 base; junction bases not matched to a gene: 7. Per germline, CDR1 SQVTM and CDR2 ANQGSEA. Study outcomes and limitations: In reactive arthritis synovial fluid and blood, some motif variants had been reported before. Typical of ankylosing spondylitis blood, it appeared, was a TCR beta motif of under 10 highly homologous variants. Reportedly, significant enrichment of disease-linked clones occurred in matched ankylosing spondylitis synovial fluid.

A few counts support this clonotype. Its antigen is as yet unknown. By quantitative 5'-RACE with molecular barcodes, the TCR beta libraries were made. A single record per CDR3 protein comes from TCRdb applying MiXCR to the 5' RACE reads. This table has around 88,000 distinct CDR3 sequences, around 9.4% appearing once. Sequenced input: blood, either unsorted or a sorted T cell fraction (not recorded which). The receptor comes from a male donor with ankylosing spondylitis or in good health (not recorded which). The chain is built from TRBV29-1 and TRBJ2-7, with 8 bases matching TRBD1. Here the CDR3 DNA reads TGCAGCGTTTGGTCAGGGGGCGATTCCTACGAGCAGTACTTC. Encoded protein: CSVWSGGDSYEQYF.